This T cell receptor beta chain was found in a study of OX40 agonist ivuxolimab in advanced cancers. Study at large: Ivuxolimab, an antibody that agonizes OX40 (CD134), was administered to the patients. The patients received ivuxolimab by intravenous route every 2 weeks at 0.01 to 10 mg/kg. Notes on the study in general: Normalized T-cell clonal expansion was also low in a subset of nonresponders.

The repertoire was sequenced with immunoSEQ multiplex PCR; TCRdb's copy has only in-frame clones and lacks some. The data hold tens of thousands of clones, with 92% observed a single time. Prior autoimmune disease or systemic immunosuppression barred patients. In the case of this clone: Its target is unknown.

Sequenced here: CD4+ or CD8+ T cells sorted from blood, sampled in a trial of the OX40 agonist ivuxolimab. The clonotype was recovered from an adult with an advanced solid tumor such as melanoma, head and neck, liver or kidney cancer.

The CDR3 reads CASSLDSNTEAFF. As DNA, the CDR3 is TGTGCCAGCAGTCTAGACTCGAACACTGAAGCTTTCTTT. The genes are TRBV6-5 and TRBJ1-1; D gene ambiguous. V was clipped by 5 bases and J by 1 base, with 8 bases between them. There are 13 residues in the CDR3. CDR1 is MNHEY, CDR2 SVGAGI, per germline.